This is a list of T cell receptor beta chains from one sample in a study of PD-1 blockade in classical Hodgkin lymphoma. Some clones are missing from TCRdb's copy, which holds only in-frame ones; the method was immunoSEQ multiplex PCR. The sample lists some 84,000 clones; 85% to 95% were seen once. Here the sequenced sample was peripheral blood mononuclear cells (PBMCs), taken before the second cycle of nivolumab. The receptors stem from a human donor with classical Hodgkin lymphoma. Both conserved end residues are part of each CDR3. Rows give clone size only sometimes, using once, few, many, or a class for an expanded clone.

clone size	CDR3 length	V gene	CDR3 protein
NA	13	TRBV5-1	CASSFGGVRELFF
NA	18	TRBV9	CASSVRPSDRLSGNTIYF
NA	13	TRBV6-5	CASSQMTEREQYF
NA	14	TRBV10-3	CATKPSSGEETQYF
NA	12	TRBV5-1	CASSLEGYEQYF
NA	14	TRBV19	CASSIGGLFNEQFF
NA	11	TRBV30	CAWSGGETQYF
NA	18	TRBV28	CASTPPFVAGIGVNIQYF
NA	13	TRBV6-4	CASSDSKGFGYTF
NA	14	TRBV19	CASSLGQGLYGYTF
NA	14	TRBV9	CASSSGATSDEQFF
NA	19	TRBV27	CASSLSRKFGIGGNQPQHF
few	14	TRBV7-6	CASSPGLAVYEQYF
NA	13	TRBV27	CASSFSPRETQYF
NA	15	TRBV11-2	CASSLTSGRTGELFF
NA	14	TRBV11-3	CASSSGRGPDTQYF
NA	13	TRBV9	CASSPPVRGELFF
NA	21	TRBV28	CASSLSVGRWGLADSNQPQHF
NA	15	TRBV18	CASSPPDRGGGEQFF
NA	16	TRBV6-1	CASSEALAGGWDEQFF
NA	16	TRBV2	CASMGRGTGVYNEQFF
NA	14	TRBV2	CASSARRGEQPQHF
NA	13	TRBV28	CASSLQDPYEQYF
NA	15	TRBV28	CASSSQGIGTYEQYF
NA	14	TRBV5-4	CASTEELAAGTQYF
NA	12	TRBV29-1	CSVEEGKNIQYF
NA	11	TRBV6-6	CASTHGGTQYF
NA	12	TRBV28	CASTDSGYEQYF
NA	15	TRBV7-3	CASSLTGVSLTEAFF
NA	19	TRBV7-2	CASSSRLAGGHITDNEQFF
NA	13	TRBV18	CASSPGTGTEQYF
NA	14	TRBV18	CASSQNRQGRPQHF
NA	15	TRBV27	CASSLGTVMNTEAFF
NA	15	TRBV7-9	CASSFNGDRGTEAFF
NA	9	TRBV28	CASSLGELF
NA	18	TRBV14	CASSQTPLMTQREETQYF
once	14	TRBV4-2	CASSAQQETYEQYF
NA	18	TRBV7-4	CASSLGYRCGSSYNEQFF
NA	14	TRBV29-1	CSVEGQGFLDTQYF
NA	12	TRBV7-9	CASSLDRPGQYF
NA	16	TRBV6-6	CASSYVPGVGAGELFF
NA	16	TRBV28	CASSKLRLLGANVLTF
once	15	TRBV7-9	CASSSGLAGLNEQFF
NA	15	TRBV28	CASSYTGQNPYGYTF
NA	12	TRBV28	CASSTGNYGYTF
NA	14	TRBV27	CASSLRGWGETQYF
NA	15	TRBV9	CASSYGGNFYNEQFF
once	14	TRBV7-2	CASSALPGQGKAFF
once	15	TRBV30	CAWSGYWDSGETQYF
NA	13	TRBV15	CATQNSYTGELFF
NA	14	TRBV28	CASSRPRTVYGYTF
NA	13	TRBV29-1	CSVAGTGANVLTF